The clone carrying this T cell receptor beta chain turned up a few times. Antigen: not known. This sample is drawn from a study of beta chain features in type 1 diabetes. Overall study: All samples combined gave about 100 million sorted cells for examination.

From germline, CDR1 is MDHEN and CDR2 SYDVKM. The CDR3 has 18 amino acids. Trimming took 2 bases from V and 1 from J; bases not matched to a gene: 13. Regarding the study as a whole: The study found moderately but significantly shorter TCRB CDR3s in all four CD4+ subsets of Type 1 diabetes patients. Patients with type 1 diabetes carried fewer insertions and had more deletions at their VDJ junctions.

As every portion of the isolated RNA was reverse transcribed, the sequencing read expressed TCRB transcripts. Sequenced by immunoSEQ multiplex PCR; TCRdb stores in-frame clones only, minus some. The table lists some 660,000 clones, around an eighth of them singletons. The sequencing input was naive CD4+ T cells from blood. The clonotype originates from a man younger than 35 with type 1 diabetes. The chain is built from TRBV28 and TRBJ2-7; 8 bases line up with TRBD2. Written as DNA, the CDR3 is TGTGCCAGCAGTTTACCCCTAGTTTTGCGGGGGGATTCCTACGAGCAGTACTTC. Translation gives CASSLPLVLRGDSYEQYF.